The present TCR beta chain was sequenced within a study of blood T cell repertoires in COVID-19. As for the study in general: Collection of acute and convalescent COVID-19 samples took place in the United States, Italy and Spain. The cDNA or gDNA used as material had been derived from T cells, B-cell-depleted T cells, or PBMCs.

CDR1 and CDR2 (germline): SGHTS, YDEGEE. This CDR3 comprises 15 residues. Trimming cost V 1 base and J 4 bases; bases outside gene matches: 2. In the authors' methods: Reference gene primer amplification gave nucleated cell count estimates. Method: immunoSEQ multiplex PCR; TCRdb's copy keeps in-frame clones and lacks some. That table furnishes V, J and clone size, whereas the DNA furnished D and trimming. The repertoire holds roughly 240,000 clones, with about four fifths as singletons. Sequencing was done on a sample of peripheral blood. The sequence was obtained from a woman aged 65 to 85 with acute or convalescent COVID-19. The chain combines TRBV5-8 with TRBJ1-6; TRBD1 matches at 7 bases. The DNA for the CDR3 is TGTGCCAGCAGCTTGTTGGGACAGTATAATTCACCCCTCCACTTT. Protein sequence: CASSLLGQYNSPLHF.